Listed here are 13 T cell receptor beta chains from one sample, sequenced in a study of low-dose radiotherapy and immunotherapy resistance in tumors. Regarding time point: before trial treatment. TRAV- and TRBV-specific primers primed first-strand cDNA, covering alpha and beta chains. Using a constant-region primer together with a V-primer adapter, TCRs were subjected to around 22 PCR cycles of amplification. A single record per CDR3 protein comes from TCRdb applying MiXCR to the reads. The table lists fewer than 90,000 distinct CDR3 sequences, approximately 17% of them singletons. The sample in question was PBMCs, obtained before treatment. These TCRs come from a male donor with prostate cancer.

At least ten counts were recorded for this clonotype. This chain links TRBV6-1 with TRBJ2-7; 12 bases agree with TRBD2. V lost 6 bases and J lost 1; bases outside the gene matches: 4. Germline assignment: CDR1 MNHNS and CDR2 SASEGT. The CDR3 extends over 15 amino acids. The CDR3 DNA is TGTGCCAGCAGGAGACTAGCGGGGGAGTCCTACGAGCAGTACTTC. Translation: CASRRLAGESYEQYF.

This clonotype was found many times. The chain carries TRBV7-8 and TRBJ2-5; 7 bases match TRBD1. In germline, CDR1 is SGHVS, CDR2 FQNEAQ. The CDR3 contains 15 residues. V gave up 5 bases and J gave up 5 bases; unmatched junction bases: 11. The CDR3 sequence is CASSLDRAFRETQYF. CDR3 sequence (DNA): TGTGCCAGCAGCCTTGACAGGGCTTTTCGGGAGACCCAGTACTTC.

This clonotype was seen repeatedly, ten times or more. The CDR3 sequence is CSADEGLRLAGGPFF. The CDR3 DNA sequence: TGCAGTGCCGATGAGGGGTTAAGGCTAGCGGGAGGTCCGTTCTTC. This rearrangement joins TRBV20-1 to TRBJ2-1; TRBD2 aligns across 11 bases. V gave up 6 bases and J gave up 15 bases; unmatched junction bases: 19. The CDR3 is made up of 15 amino acids. CDR1 DFQATT and CDR2 SNEGSKA come from the germline V gene (reference sequence).

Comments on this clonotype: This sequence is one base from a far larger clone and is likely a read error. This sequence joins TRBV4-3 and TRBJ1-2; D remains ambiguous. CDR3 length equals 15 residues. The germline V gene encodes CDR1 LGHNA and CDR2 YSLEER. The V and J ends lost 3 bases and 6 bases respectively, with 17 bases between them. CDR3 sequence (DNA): TGCGCCAGCAGCCAGGAATATCCGGGAGGAGATGGCTACACCTTC. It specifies CASSQEYPGGDGYTF.

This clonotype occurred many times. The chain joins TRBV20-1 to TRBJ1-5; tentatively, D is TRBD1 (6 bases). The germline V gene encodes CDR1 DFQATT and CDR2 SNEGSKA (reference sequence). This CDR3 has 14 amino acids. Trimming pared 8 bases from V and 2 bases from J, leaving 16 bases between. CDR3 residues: CSLSRGGRNQPQHF. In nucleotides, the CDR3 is TGCAGTTTAAGCAGGGGCGGGCGCAATCAGCCCCAGCATTTT.

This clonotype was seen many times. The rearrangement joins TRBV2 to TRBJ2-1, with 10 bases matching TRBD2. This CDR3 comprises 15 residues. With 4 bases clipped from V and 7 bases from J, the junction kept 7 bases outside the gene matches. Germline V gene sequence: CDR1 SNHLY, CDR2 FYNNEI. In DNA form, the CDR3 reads TGTGCCAGCAGTGTATCAGCGGGAGGGTCGAATGAGCAGTTCTTC. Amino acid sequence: CASSVSAGGSNEQFF.

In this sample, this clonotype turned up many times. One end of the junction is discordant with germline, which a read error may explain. CDR3 nucleotide sequence: TGTGCCAGCAGCTTGGAGTCGCGGGGGGCGGGCTACACCTTC. Encoded protein: CASSLESRGAGYTF. This chain connects TRBV5-1 to TRBJ1-2; possibly TRBD1 for D (6 bases). CDR1 is SGHRS, CDR2 YFSETQ, per germline. This CDR3 is built from 14 residues.

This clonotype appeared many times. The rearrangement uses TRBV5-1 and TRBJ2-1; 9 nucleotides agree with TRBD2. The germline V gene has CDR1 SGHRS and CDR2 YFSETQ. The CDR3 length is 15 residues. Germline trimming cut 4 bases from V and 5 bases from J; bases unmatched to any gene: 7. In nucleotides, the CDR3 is TGCGCCAGCAGCCCCCAACTAGCGGGCGACAATGAGCAGTTCTTC. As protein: CASSPQLAGDNEQFF.

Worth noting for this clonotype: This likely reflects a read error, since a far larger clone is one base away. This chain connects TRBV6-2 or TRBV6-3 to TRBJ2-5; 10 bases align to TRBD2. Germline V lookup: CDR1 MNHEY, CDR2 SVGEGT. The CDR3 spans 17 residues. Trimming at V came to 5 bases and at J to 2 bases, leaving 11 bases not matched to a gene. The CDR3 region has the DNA TGTGCCAGCAGTGAGCCCACCACACTAGCGGGGCAAGAGACCCAGTACTTC. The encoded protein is CASSEPTTLAGQETQYF.

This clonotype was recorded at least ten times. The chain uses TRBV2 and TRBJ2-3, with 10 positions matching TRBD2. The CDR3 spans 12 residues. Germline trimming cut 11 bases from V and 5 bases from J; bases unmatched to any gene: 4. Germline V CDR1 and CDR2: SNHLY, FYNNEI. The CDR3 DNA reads TGTGCCGGAGCGGGAGGGGGAGATACGCAGTATTTT. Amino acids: CAGAGGGDTQYF.

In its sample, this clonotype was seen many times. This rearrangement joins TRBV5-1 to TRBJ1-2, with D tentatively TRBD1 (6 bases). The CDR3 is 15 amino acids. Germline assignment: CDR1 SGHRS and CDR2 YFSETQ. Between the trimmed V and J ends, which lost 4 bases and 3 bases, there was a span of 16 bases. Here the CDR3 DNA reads TGCGCCAGCAGCGCCCACAGGGCCTTTGACTATGGCTACACCTTC. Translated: CASSAHRAFDYGYTF.

This CDR3 is CSVEDGRNEKLFF. CDR3 DNA sequence: TGCAGCGTTGAAGATGGCCGTAATGAAAAACTGTTTTTT. The chain has TRBV29-1 and TRBJ1-4; D remains unclear. The length of the CDR3 is 13 residues. The germline V and J ends were trimmed by 0 bases and 4 bases, with 6 bases remaining between them. The germline V gene encodes CDR1 SQVTM and CDR2 ANQGSEA.

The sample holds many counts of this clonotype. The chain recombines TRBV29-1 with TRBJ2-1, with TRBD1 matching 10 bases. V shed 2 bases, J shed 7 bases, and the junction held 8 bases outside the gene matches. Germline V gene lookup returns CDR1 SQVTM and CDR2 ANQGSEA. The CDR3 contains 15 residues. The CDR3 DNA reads TGCAGCGTTGAACGGGGGCGGACAGGGGGAAATGAGCAGTTCTTC. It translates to CSVERGRTGGNEQFF.